The rows below give T cell receptor beta chains drawn from one sample of a study of blood T cell repertoires in COVID-19. Produced via immunoSEQ multiplex PCR; TCRdb's table is partial and in-frame only. The sample contains about 120,000 clones, more than 75% of which appear only once. The sample consisted of peripheral blood. These receptors were obtained from a human donor in a cohort sampled during active COVID-19. CDR3s include the opening cysteine and the closing phenylalanine or tryptophan. A D gene is named only where the DNA matches it firmly. Clone size is given for some rows only: seen once, a few or many times, or a class if the clone is expanded.

V	size	J	D	length	CDR3	DNA
TRBV5-6	NA	TRBJ2-5	NA	12	CASTLRGETQYF	TGTGCCAGCACTCTTAGAGGAGAGACCCAGTACTTC
TRBV19	NA	TRBJ1-2	NA	17	CASSIDLVGQTTYGYTF	TGTGCCAGTAGTATAGATCTCGTTGGACAGACCACATATGGCTACACCTTC
TRBV7-6	NA	TRBJ2-1	NA	12	CASSLALGEQFF	TGTGCCAGCAGCTTAGCGCTTGGCGAGCAGTTCTTC
TRBV6-5	NA	TRBJ2-5	NA	15	CASSYRNTGLETQYF	TGTGCCAGCAGTTACCGAAATACAGGGTTAGAGACCCAGTACTTC
TRBV5-5	NA	TRBJ2-5	TRBD1	14	CASSLQGVRETQYF	TGTGCCAGCAGCTTACAGGGGGTACGGGAGACCCAGTACTTC
TRBV14	NA	TRBJ1-4	NA	16	CASSRRHTGFREKLFF	TGTGCCAGCAGCCGCCGCCATACAGGGTTTCGGGAAAAACTGTTTTTT
TRBV11-2	once	TRBJ2-7	NA	14	CASSSIRGPYEQYF	TGTGCCAGCAGCTCGATAAGGGGCCCCTACGAGCAGTACTTC
TRBV6-7	NA	TRBJ1-1	NA	15	CASSYQAGMNTEAFF	TGTGCCAGCAGTTACCAGGCAGGGATGAACACTGAAGCTTTCTTT
TRBV2	NA	TRBJ2-3	TRBD1	14	CASRGDSSTDTQYF	TGTGCCAGCAGGGGGGACAGCAGCACAGATACGCAGTATTTT
TRBV7-2	NA	TRBJ2-5	NA	16	CASSFFGGGGGETQYF	TGTGCCAGCAGCTTTTTTGGGGGGGGCGGGGGAGAGACCCAGTACTTC
TRBV2	NA	TRBJ2-4	TRBD2	15	CASSISGGLGNIQYF	TGTGCCAGCAGTATAAGCGGGGGTTTGGGGAACATTCAGTACTTC
TRBV11-2	NA	TRBJ2-7	TRBD2	15	CASSRGLAEPYEQYF	TGTGCCAGCAGTAGGGGACTAGCCGAGCCCTACGAGCAGTACTTC
TRBV11-2	NA	TRBJ1-1	NA	14	CASSLGGDYTEAFF	TGTGCCAGCAGCTTAGGGGGGGACTACACTGAAGCTTTCTTT
TRBV19	NA	TRBJ1-2	NA	17	CASRPLLTPDSSYGYTF	TGTGCCAGTAGGCCACTTCTGACTCCCGACAGCTCCTATGGCTACACCTTC
TRBV5-4	NA	TRBJ2-2	TRBD1	18	CASSRDRGRSSGTGELFF	TGTGCCAGCAGTAGGGACAGGGGAAGATCGAGTGGGACCGGGGAGCTGTTTTTT
TRBV7-6	NA	TRBJ1-4	TRBD1	20	CASSLAYWRQGLATNEKLFF	TGTGCCAGCAGCTTAGCGTATTGGAGACAGGGCCTTGCAACTAATGAAAAACTGTTTTTT
TRBV5-4	NA	TRBJ2-5	TRBD2	13	CASSSPGGETQYF	TGTGCCAGCAGCTCACCGGGGGGGGAGACCCAGTACTTC
TRBV7-6	few	TRBJ2-3	TRBD2	15	CASSGGLAKADTQYF	TGTGCCAGCAGCGGGGGACTAGCGAAAGCAGATACGCAGTATTTT